This note documents a single TCR beta chain sequence. Its antigen is currently unknown. The time point was: patch test 1, 2 weeks after DPC sensitization. Treatment specified: therapeutic diphenylcyclopropenone sensitization with weekly scalp DPC. Blood collection happened ahead of applying each patch test. TCRdb used MiXCR to reprocess the RACE reads, holding one entry per CDR3 protein. The sample contains 180,000 or so distinct CDR3 sequences, approximately 20% of which appear only once. This record belongs to a study of human T cells and chemical hapten exposure. About the research overall: Patch tests applied 0.01% DPC to the upper back, read at 6 days.

In germline, CDR1 is SGHTA, CDR2 FQGTGA. With 5 bases clipped from V and 1 base from J, the junction kept 8 bases outside the gene matches. CDR3 length: 16 residues. Study results and caveats: The number of TCRs over 1 in 1000 frequency stayed unchanged after DPC.

The V gene is TRBV7-3, the J gene TRBJ2-1; TRBD2 matches at 7 bases. The receptor was isolated from a woman in her forties or fifties with alopecia areata. Some clones in this sample may be carry-over from other donors' samples. The sequences come from whole blood, collected in connection with sensitization to the hapten diphenylcyclopropenone (DPC). In DNA, the CDR3 is TGTGCCAGCAGCCCGCTGGGCGGGAGTTCCTACAATGAGCAGTTCTTC. It is translated as CASSPLGGSSYNEQFF.